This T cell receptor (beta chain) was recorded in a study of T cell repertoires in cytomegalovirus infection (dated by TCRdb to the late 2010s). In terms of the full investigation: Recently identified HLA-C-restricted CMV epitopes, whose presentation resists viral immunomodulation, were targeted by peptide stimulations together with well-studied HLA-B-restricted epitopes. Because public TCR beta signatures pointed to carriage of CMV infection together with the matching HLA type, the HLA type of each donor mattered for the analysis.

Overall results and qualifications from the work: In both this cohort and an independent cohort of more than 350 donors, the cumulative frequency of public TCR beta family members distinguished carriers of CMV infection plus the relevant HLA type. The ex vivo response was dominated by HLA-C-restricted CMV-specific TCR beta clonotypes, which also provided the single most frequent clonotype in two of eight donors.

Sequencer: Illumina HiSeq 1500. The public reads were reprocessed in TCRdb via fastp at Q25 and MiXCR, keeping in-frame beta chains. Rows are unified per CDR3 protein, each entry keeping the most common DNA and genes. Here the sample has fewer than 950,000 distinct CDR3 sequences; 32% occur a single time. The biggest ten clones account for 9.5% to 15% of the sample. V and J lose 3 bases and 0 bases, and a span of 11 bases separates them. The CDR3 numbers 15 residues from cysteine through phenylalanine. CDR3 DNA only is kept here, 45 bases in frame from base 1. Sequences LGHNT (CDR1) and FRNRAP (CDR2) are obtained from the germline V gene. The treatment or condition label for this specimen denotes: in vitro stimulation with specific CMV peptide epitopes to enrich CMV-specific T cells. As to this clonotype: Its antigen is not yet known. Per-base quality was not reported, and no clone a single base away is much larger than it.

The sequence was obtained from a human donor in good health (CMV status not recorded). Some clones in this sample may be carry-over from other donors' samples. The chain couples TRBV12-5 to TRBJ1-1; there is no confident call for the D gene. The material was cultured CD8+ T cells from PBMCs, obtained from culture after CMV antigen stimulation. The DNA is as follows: TGTGCTAGTGGTTTTGGGATAGACATGAACACTGAAGCTTTCTTT. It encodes CASGFGIDMNTEAFF.